These 22 T cell receptor beta chains were all obtained from the same sample, sequenced in a study of T cell responses to AZD1222 COVID-19 vaccine. Here immunoSEQ multiplex PCR was the method, and the copy in TCRdb shows in-frame clones only, minus some. Of about 220,000 clones listed, around 93% were seen once; the top ten hold 1%. The sample in question was peripheral blood, obtained on day 0 of MenACWY control vaccination. Receptors were obtained from an adult in good health.

Only one count was recorded for this clone. This chain joins TRBV12-5 and TRBJ1-2; TRBD1 might be the D (5 bases). V lost 1 base and J lost 2, with 11 bases in between. From germline, CDR1 is LGHNT and CDR2 FRNRAP. The CDR3 runs to 15 residues. The CDR3 loop is CASGLEGDGNYGYTF. The DNA of the CDR3 is TGTGCTAGTGGTTTGGAAGGGGACGGCAACTATGGCTACACCTTC.

The V and J genes are TRBV6-5 and TRBJ2-2, with D unclear. Trimming removed 7 bases at V and 7 bases at J, with 16 bases between. The germline V gene has CDR1 MNHEY and CDR2 SVGAGI. The CDR3 is made up of 14 amino acids. In DNA form, the CDR3 reads TGTGCCAGCACCGGACCAAGGGTCGGCGGGGAGCTGTTTTTT. Translating gives CASTGPRVGGELFF.

The genes are TRBV30 and TRBJ1-3; D is undetermined. The V gene lost 2 bases and the J gene lost 0 bases, with 8 bases spanning the gap. The CDR3 loop spans 14 amino acids. Germline V gene lookup returns CDR1 GTSNPN and CDR2 SVGIG (reference sequence). The CDR3 bases are TGTGCCTGGAGTCCTGATTACTCTGGAAACACCATATATTTT. Its protein is CAWSPDYSGNTIYF.

The J gene is TRBJ1-2, the V gene TRBV7-2; a weak D match, TRBD1 (6 bases). Trimming left V 3 bases short and J 6 bases short, with 11 bases between. The germline CDR1 and CDR2 sequences are SGHTA and FQGNSA. This CDR3 comprises 13 residues. CDR3 sequence (DNA): TGTGCCAGCAGCTTCGGATCAGGGGATGGCTACACCTTC. It is translated as CASSFGSGDGYTF. The entire variable domain, with the rest obtained from reference TRBV7-2 and TRBJ1-2, is as follows: GAGVSQSPSNKVTEKGKDVELRCDPISGHTALYWYRQSLGQGLEFLIYFQGNSAPDKSGLPSDRFSAERTGGSVSTLTIQRTQQEDSAVYLCASSFGSGDGYTFGSGTRLTVV.

The chain uses TRBV7-9 and TRBJ2-5; no clear D gene. Germline V gene lookup returns CDR1 SEHNR and CDR2 FQNEAQ (reference sequence). V was pared by 5 bases and J by 1 base, with 17 bases between. The CDR3 totals 16 residues. CDR3 coding DNA: TGTGCCAGCAGCCCACCTTTCCCGGGCGTCCAAGAGACCCAGTACTTC. Translating gives CASSPPFPGVQETQYF.

The chain uses TRBV21-1 and TRBJ1-5; the table gives TRBD1 as D, unverified against the DNA. TRBV21-1 is termed a pseudogene. This CDR3 has 15 residues. CDR3 nucleotides: TGTGCCAGCAGCCCCCGGACAGCCTCAAATCAGCCCCAGCATTTT. Its protein is CASSPRTASNQPQHF.

This chain joins TRBV19 and TRBJ2-1; 7 bases are a match to TRBD1. The V and J ends lost 6 bases and 6 bases, in that order; junction bases with no gene match: 5. The CDR3 runs 13 residues. Germline V gene lookup returns CDR1 LNHDA and CDR2 SQIVND (reference sequence). CDR3 sequence: CASSPGTVNEQFF. The CDR3 coding sequence is TGTGCCAGTAGCCCCGGGACAGTCAATGAGCAGTTCTTC.

The chain has TRBV6-1 and TRBJ1-3; the D is unclear. V lost 1 base, J lost 4 bases, and 14 bases lay in between. Germline CDR1 MNHNS, CDR2 SASEGT. The CDR3 contains 16 residues. The CDR3 protein is CASSEGRVPGGNTIYF. Written as DNA, the CDR3 is TGTGCCAGCAGTGAAGGGAGGGTGCCGGGAGGAAACACCATATATTTT.

The chain has TRBV9 and TRBJ2-2, with D possibly matching TRBD2 (5 bases). The CDR3 sequence is 16 residues long. V gave up 0 bases and J gave up 1 base, with 10 bases separating them. Per germline, CDR1 SGDLS and CDR2 YYNGEE. In nucleotides, the CDR3 is TGTGCCAGCAGCGTAGCACTAGTCAGGAACACCGGGGAGCTGTTTTTT. Its protein is CASSVALVRNTGELFF.

This clone has only one observation. Other DNA sequences in the sample encode the same CDR3. This chain joins TRBV19 and TRBJ1-5; D might be TRBD1 (5 bases). The CDR3 is 12 residues long. Germline assignment: CDR1 LNHDA and CDR2 SQIVND (reference sequence). The V end was cut by 8 bases, the J end by 5 bases, with 10 bases between. The CDR3 DNA reads as TGTGCCAGTCGCGCGGGGGATCAGCCCCAGCATTTT. Amino acids: CASRAGDQPQHF.

In its sample, this clone was seen once. CDR3 DNA: TGCGCCAGCAGCTTGGGGGTGCAGGCGAACACTGAAGCTTTCTTT. Protein product: CASSLGVQANTEAFF. The rearrangement uses TRBV5-1 and TRBJ1-1; no clear D gene. From germline, CDR1 is SGHRS and CDR2 YFSETQ. With 0 bases removed from V and 1 base from J, the gap between germline ends came to 10 bases. This CDR3 has 15 residues.

The chain uses TRBV5-1 and TRBJ1-1; 8 bases fit TRBD1. The germline gives CDR1 SGHRS, CDR2 YFSETQ. With V trimmed by 0 bases and J by 1 base, 8 bases remained unmatched. The CDR3 extends over 17 amino acids. The CDR3 is CASSLAPGGIGNTEAFF. CDR3 nucleotides: TGCGCCAGCAGCTTGGCCCCAGGGGGCATCGGGAACACTGAAGCTTTCTTT.

The J gene is TRBJ1-2, the V gene TRBV14; the D gene is possibly TRBD1 (5 bases). This CDR3 comprises 15 residues. V lost 7 bases and J 8 bases, leaving 23 bases between the germline ends. Germline CDR1 is SGHDN and CDR2 is FVKESK. The CDR3 protein is CASTSTGTAIGGYTF. For the CDR3, the DNA is TGTGCCAGCACTAGCACGGGGACTGCTATCGGGGGCTACACCTTC.

The J gene is TRBJ2-7, the V gene TRBV18; D ambiguous. The CDR3 has 13 residues. The germline CDR1 and CDR2 sequences are KGHSH and LQKENI. Trimming removed 3 bases from V and 6 bases from J, with 12 bases in between. The CDR3 DNA reads TGTGCCAGCTCACCGAAGGCCCGGGTCGAGCAGTACTTC. Amino acids: CASSPKARVEQYF.

V gene TRBV7-2 combines with J gene TRBJ1-6, with D possibly TRBD1 on 5 matching bases. The CDR3 is 17 residues long. The V and J ends lost 0 bases and 7 bases respectively, with 16 bases between them. Germline CDR1 reads SGHTA; CDR2 reads FQGNSA. CDR3 in amino acids: CASSLAGVGALNSPLHF. The CDR3 region has the DNA TGTGCCAGCAGCTTAGCAGGGGTTGGGGCTTTGAATTCACCCCTCCACTTT.

The chain is built from TRBV3-1 (or the pseudogene TRBV3-2) and TRBJ1-6; unclear D gene. This CDR3 contains 13 residues. Germline CDR1 LGHDT, CDR2 YNNKEL (reference sequence). V was pared by 0 bases and J by 7 bases, with 4 bases between. CDR3 loop: CASSQDLNSPLHF. In nucleotides, the CDR3 is TGTGCCAGCAGCCAAGATCTGAATTCACCCCTCCACTTT.

This rearrangement joins TRBV3-1 (or the pseudogene TRBV3-2) to TRBJ1-1; no definite D call. Trimming cost V 0 bases and J 1 base, with 3 bases left between them. The CDR3 runs 13 residues. Per the germline V gene, CDR1 is LGHDT and CDR2 is YNNKEL (reference sequence). CDR3 region: CASSQDGNTEAFF. In nucleotides, the CDR3 is TGTGCCAGCAGCCAAGACGGGAACACTGAAGCTTTCTTT.

V usage is TRBV7-2 and J usage is TRBJ1-5; a possible D gene is TRBD1 (6 bases). V dropped 7 bases and J dropped 1 base, with 17 bases sitting between them. The germline CDR1 and CDR2 sequences are SGHTA and FQGNSA. The CDR3 runs 16 residues. DNA of the CDR3: TGTGCCAGCACCTTGGGAGGGGGACGGAGCAATCAGCCCCAGCATTTT. It is translated as CASTLGGGRSNQPQHF.

The chain uses TRBV6-4 and TRBJ2-3, with 12 nucleotides matching TRBD2. The V gene end was trimmed by 5 bases and the J gene end by 3 bases; junction bases not matched to a gene: 3. CDR3 length: 15 residues. Germline CDR1 reads MRHNA; CDR2 reads SNTAGT. The CDR3 DNA sequence: TGTGCCAGCAGTCCTCTAGCGGGGGGGACAGATACGCAGTATTTT. It specifies CASSPLAGGTDTQYF.

Here the CDR3 DNA reads TGTGCCAGCAGCTCCGGGACTAGTAATTCACCCCTCCACTTT. Encoded protein: CASSSGTSNSPLHF. The chain links TRBV11-3 to TRBJ1-6; TRBD1 is a possible D gene (5 bases). In germline, CDR1 is SGHNT, CDR2 YENEEA. The V and J ends lost 4 bases and 6 bases respectively, with 10 bases between them. The CDR3 contains 14 residues.

This clone was detected only once. V usage is TRBV28 and J usage is TRBJ2-7; 10 positions match TRBD2. This CDR3 is 14 amino acids long. The J segment lost 4 bases and the V segment lost 5 bases, leaving 5 bases of the junction unmatched. CDR1 is MDHEN and CDR2 is SYDVKM in the germline V gene. The CDR3 DNA reads TGTGCCAGCAGTCCCCCTAGCGGGGGTTACGAGCAGTACTTC. Translating it yields CASSPPSGGYEQYF.

This chain links TRBV27 with TRBJ1-3, with a tentative D call TRBD1 (6 bases). CDR1 MNHEY and CDR2 SMNVEV come from the germline V gene (reference sequence). This CDR3 is built from 14 residues. V gave up 5 bases and J gave up 3 bases, with 11 bases separating them. DNA of the CDR3: TGTGCCAGCAGTCGAGGGGGTCTTGGAAACACCATATATTTT. As protein: CASSRGGLGNTIYF.